This TCR beta chain was obtained from a study of blood T cell repertoires in COVID-19. Background on the study: Acute and convalescent COVID-19 samples came from the United States, Italy and Spain. T cells, B-cell-depleted T cells, or PBMCs supplied cDNA or gDNA.

V lost 5 bases to trimming and J lost 0 bases; unmatched junction nucleotides: 10. This CDR3 region has 17 residues. The germline gives CDR1 SEHNR, CDR2 FQNEAQ (reference sequence). In the authors' methods: Reference gene primer amplification in the assay estimated nucleated cell counts. Assay used: immunoSEQ multiplex PCR; TCRdb lists only in-frame clones, some missing. V, J and clone size are those of that table, while D and trimming were read from the DNA. This sample has 110,000 to 150,000 clones; around 81% occur once, and the top ten carry 5%. The genes are TRBV7-9 and TRBJ2-1, with 7 bases identical to TRBD2. Sequences were obtained from peripheral blood. The sequence derives from a woman aged 45-59 years with acute or convalescent COVID-19. The CDR3: CASSVPGRGDSYNEQFF. For the CDR3, the DNA is TGTGCCAGCAGCGTACCAGGGAGGGGAGACTCCTACAATGAGCAGTTCTTC.